These 22 T cell receptor beta chains share one sample of origin, sequenced in a study of cytomegalovirus exposure and HLA in healthy donors. 13 Jbeta primers and 60 Vbeta primers were used for the PCR. Here immunoSEQ multiplex PCR was the method, and the copy in TCRdb shows in-frame clones only, minus some. The sample lists some 180,000 clones, 78% occurring once. The sample consisted of PBMCs. The origin of the receptors is a female donor in good health and CMV-seronegative.

The CDR3 bases are TGTGCCAGCGCCGAAGCTAGCGGAATCACAGATACGCAGTATTTT. This encodes CASAEASGITDTQYF. V gene TRBV18 combines with J gene TRBJ2-3; 7 nucleotides match TRBD2. This CDR3 has 15 residues. CDR1 and CDR2 from the germline V gene are KGHSH and LQKENI. V was pared by 8 bases and J by 2 bases, with 10 bases of the junction left unmatched.

This sequence joins TRBV30 and TRBJ2-3; D unclear. The CDR3 loop spans 13 amino acids. Germline lookup yields CDR1 GTSNPN and CDR2 SVGIG (reference sequence). V was trimmed by 1 base and J by 5 bases, leaving 10 bases between them. In nucleotides, the CDR3 is TGTGCCTGGAGTGATACGGTGAAAGATACGCAGTATTTT. Residues: CAWSDTVKDTQYF. Variable domain in full (rest from reference TRBV30 and TRBJ2-3): SQTIHQWPATLVQPVGSPLSLECTVEGTSNPNLYWYRQAAGRGLQLLFYSVGIGQISSEVPQNLSASRPQDRQFILSSKKLLLSDSGFYLCAWSDTVKDTQYFGPGTRLTVL.

This chain connects TRBV6-1 to TRBJ2-1, with 12 nucleotides matching TRBD2. Germline CDR1 is MNHNS and CDR2 is SASEGT. V lost 4 bases and J lost 3; bases outside the gene matches: 4. The CDR3 spans 16 residues. The DNA of the CDR3 is TGTGCCAGCAGTGCCGGGACTAGCGGGTTCTACAATGAGCAGTTCTTC. It translates to CASSAGTSGFYNEQFF.

The J gene is TRBJ2-7, the V gene TRBV27; no reliable D call. CDR3 length equals 13 residues. Germline V gene data show CDR1 as MNHEY and CDR2 as SMNVEV (reference sequence). V lost 6 bases to trimming and J lost 3 bases, with 12 bases between them. The CDR3 reads CASSHNPLYEQYF. CDR3 nucleotides: TGTGCCAGCAGCCATAACCCACTCTACGAGCAGTACTTC.

This clone was recorded many times. The V and J genes are TRBV7-6 and TRBJ1-3; D gene ambiguous. Between the trimmed V and J ends, which lost 7 bases and 1 base, there was a span of 11 bases. The CDR3 is 14 residues long. Germline V CDR1 and CDR2: SGHVS, FNYEAQ. Written as DNA, the CDR3 is TGTGCCAGCACCCGAACACAGTCTGGAAACACCATATATTTT. Encoded protein: CASTRTQSGNTIYF.

This clone was counted only a few times. The J gene is TRBJ2-7, the V gene TRBV30; D might be TRBD2 (5 bases). Per germline, CDR1 GTSNPN and CDR2 SVGIG (reference sequence). The length of the CDR3 is 13 residues. V was shortened by 4 bases and J by 0 bases, with 10 bases between the two germline ends. The CDR3 DNA follows: TGTGCCTGGACGGGAATTAACTCCTACGAGCAGTACTTC. Translation gives CAWTGINSYEQYF.

The chain has TRBV5-1 and TRBJ1-1, with 8 bases aligning to TRBD1. Germline V gives CDR1 SGHRS, CDR2 YFSETQ. J was trimmed by 6 bases and V by 1 base; bases with no gene match: 8. This CDR3 has 15 amino acids. The CDR3 DNA reads TGCGCCAGCAGCTTGTTGGCAGGGGGCAGGGCTGAAGCTTTCTTT. Its protein is CASSLLAGGRAEAFF.

The chain couples TRBV18 to TRBJ2-6, with 7 bases lining up with TRBD2. CDR1 KGHSH and CDR2 LQKENI come from the germline V gene. The CDR3 runs to 16 residues. Germline trimming cut 4 bases from V and 0 bases from J; bases unmatched to any gene: 3. CDR3 region: CASSQSGGSGANVLTF. The CDR3 DNA sequence: TGTGCCAGCTCACAATCGGGGGGCTCTGGGGCCAACGTCCTGACTTTC. The full variable domain, completed using reference TRBV18 and TRBJ2-6, is NAGVMQNPRHLVRRRGQEARLRCSPMKGHSHVYWYRQLPEEGLKFMVYLQKENIIDESGMPKERFSAEFPKEGPSILRIQQVVRGDSAAYFCASSQSGGSGANVLTFGAGSRLTVL.

The sample holds a few counts of this clone. The chain uses TRBV10-3 and TRBJ1-2; D is ambiguous. With 7 bases removed from V and 5 bases from J, the gap between germline ends came to 20 bases. The CDR3 contains 15 residues. The V gene's germline CDR1 is ENHRY and CDR2 SYGVKD. The DNA of the CDR3 is TGTGCCATCATAGGAGGGAAGGACGGGTCGTATGGCTACACCTTC. It codes for CAIIGGKDGSYGYTF.

The gene calls are TRBV6-5 and TRBJ2-7; D is ambiguous. CDR3 size: 12 residues. Germline assignment: CDR1 MNHEY and CDR2 SVGAGI. Trimming took 7 bases from V and 6 from J, leaving 13 bases between them. The CDR3: CASTNSAAEQYF. DNA for the CDR3: TGTGCCAGCACCAACTCGGCGGCCGAGCAGTACTTC.

This chain uses TRBV9 with TRBJ2-5; 9 nucleotides align to TRBD2. The J segment lost 0 bases and the V segment lost 0 bases, leaving 3 bases of the junction unmatched. CDR3 length: 16 amino acids. Germline V gene lookup returns CDR1 SGDLS and CDR2 YYNGEE. The CDR3 region is CASSVALAGNQETQYF. The CDR3 DNA reads TGTGCCAGCAGCGTAGCTCTAGCGGGGAACCAAGAGACCCAGTACTTC.

The chain carries TRBV27 and TRBJ2-5, with D maybe TRBD1 (6 bases). The CDR3 covers 14 residues. Germline CDR1 is MNHEY and CDR2 is SMNVEV (reference sequence). Trimming pared 5 bases from V and 11 bases from J, leaving 21 bases between. The CDR3 sequence: CASSETPTGYEQYF. The CDR3 DNA reads TGTGCCAGCAGTGAAACACCGACAGGTTATGAGCAGTACTTC.

This clone was seen just once. The chain uses TRBV7-2 and TRBJ1-5; TRBD1 matches 9 bases. J lost 7 bases, V lost 4 bases, and 2 bases had no gene match. Germline values: CDR1 SGHTA, CDR2 FQGNSA. This CDR3 is 13 amino acids long. CDR3 protein: CASSSGQGQPQHF. The CDR3 bases are TGTGCCAGCAGCTCGGGACAGGGACAGCCCCAGCATTTT.

The rearrangement uses TRBV18 and TRBJ1-1; D is ambiguous. The CDR3 consists of 13 residues. From germline, CDR1 is KGHSH and CDR2 LQKENI. V was shortened by 0 bases and J by 4 bases, with 6 bases between the two germline ends. Written as DNA, the CDR3 is TGTGCCAGCTCACCACCGGGCAGCACTGAAGCTTTCTTT. This gives the protein CASSPPGSTEAFF.

The J gene is TRBJ2-5, the V gene TRBV7-8, with unresolved D. The CDR3 runs to 13 residues. The germline V gene encodes CDR1 SGHVS and CDR2 FQNEAQ. V dropped 2 bases and J dropped 2 bases, with 6 bases sitting between them. The CDR3: CASSLTVQETQYF. As DNA, the CDR3 is TGTGCCAGCAGCTTAACAGTTCAAGAGACCCAGTACTTC.

This clone was picked up one time. V gene TRBV18 combines with J gene TRBJ2-7; 9 bases are a match to TRBD1. Trimming at V came to 2 bases and at J to 6 bases, leaving 5 bases not matched to a gene. Germline CDR1 and CDR2: KGHSH and LQKENI. The CDR3 is 14 amino acids. CDR3 coding DNA: TGTGCCAGCTCACCATTGGACAGGGGCGGCGAGCAGTACTTC. Translated: CASSPLDRGGEQYF.

The chain links TRBV10-3 to TRBJ2-2; D possibly corresponds to TRBD2 (5 bases). Germline CDR1 is ENHRY and CDR2 is SYGVKD. The CDR3 extends over 14 amino acids. V was pared by 3 bases and J by 4 bases, with 9 bases between. The CDR3 coding sequence is TGTGCCATCAGTGATCTAGGAGGCACCGGGGAGCTGTTTTTT. It translates to CAISDLGGTGELFF.

CDR3 DNA sequence: TGTGCCAGCCGACAGTCAAATAGCAATCAGCCCCAGCATTTT. Its translation: CASRQSNSNQPQHF. The V and J genes are TRBV2 and TRBJ1-5, with TRBD1 as a possible D gene (5 bases). Germline loops: CDR1 SNHLY, CDR2 FYNNEI. Trimming removed 8 bases from V and 0 bases from J, with 11 bases in between. This CDR3 is 14 amino acids long.

The rearrangement uses TRBV7-2 and TRBJ2-1; TRBD2 matches at 11 bases. The CDR3 consists of 17 residues. V lost 1 base, J lost 9 bases, and 11 bases stayed unmatched. Per germline, CDR1 SGHTA and CDR2 FQGNSA. The CDR3: CASSLGLAGGRLGEQFF. DNA of the CDR3: TGTGCCAGCAGCTTAGGTCTAGCGGGAGGCCGTCTGGGTGAGCAGTTCTTC.

J is TRBJ1-1 and V is TRBV27; D gene uncertain. Germline CDR1 reads MNHEY; CDR2 reads SMNVEV (reference sequence). The length of the CDR3 is 12 residues. V lost 7 bases, J lost 3 bases, and 9 bases lay in between. The CDR3, as DNA: TGTGCCAGCAAGCGAGGAGACACTGAAGCTTTCTTT. It encodes CASKRGDTEAFF.

This rearrangement joins TRBV18 to TRBJ2-7, with D hard to call. Germline CDR1 reads KGHSH; CDR2 reads LQKENI. The CDR3 extends over 13 amino acids. Trimming stripped 3 bases from V and 6 bases from J, with 12 bases between. CDR3 sequence: CASSPQIGAEQYF. The DNA for the CDR3 is TGTGCCAGCTCACCCCAAATTGGAGCCGAGCAGTACTTC.

The chain recombines TRBV9 with TRBJ1-1; D not certain. Trimming left V 4 bases short and J 0 bases short, with 7 bases between. The CDR3 covers 13 residues. Germline CDR1 SGDLS, CDR2 YYNGEE. CDR3 loop: CASSLAMNTEAFF. CDR3 nucleotide sequence: TGTGCCAGCAGCCTTGCTATGAACACTGAAGCTTTCTTT.